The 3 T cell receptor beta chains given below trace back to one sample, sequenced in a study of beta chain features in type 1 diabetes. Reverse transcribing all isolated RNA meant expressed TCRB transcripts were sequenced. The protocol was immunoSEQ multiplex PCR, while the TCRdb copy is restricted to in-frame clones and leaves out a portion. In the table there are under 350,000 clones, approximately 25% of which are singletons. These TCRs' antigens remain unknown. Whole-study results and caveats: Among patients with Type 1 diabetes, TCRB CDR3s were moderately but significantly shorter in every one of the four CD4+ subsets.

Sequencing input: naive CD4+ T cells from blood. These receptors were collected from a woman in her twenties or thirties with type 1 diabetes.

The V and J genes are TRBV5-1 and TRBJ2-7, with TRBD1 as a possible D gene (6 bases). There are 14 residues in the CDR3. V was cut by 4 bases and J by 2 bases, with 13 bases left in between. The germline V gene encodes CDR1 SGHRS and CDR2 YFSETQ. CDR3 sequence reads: CASSGGQLTYEQYF. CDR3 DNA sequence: TGCGCCAGCAGCGGGGGCCAACTAACCTACGAGCAGTACTTC. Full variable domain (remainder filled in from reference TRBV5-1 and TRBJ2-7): KAGVTQTPRYLIKTRGQQVTLSCSPISGHRSVSWYQQTPGQGLQFLFEYFSETQRNKGNFPGRFSGRQFSNSRSEMNVSTLELGDSALYLCASSGGQLTYEQYFGPGTRLTVT.

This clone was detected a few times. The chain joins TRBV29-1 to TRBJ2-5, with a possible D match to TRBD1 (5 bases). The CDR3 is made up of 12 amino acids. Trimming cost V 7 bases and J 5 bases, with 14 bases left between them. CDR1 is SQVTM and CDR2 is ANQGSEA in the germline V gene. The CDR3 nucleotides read TGCAGCGCCGTAGGGGTGGGGGAGACCCAGTACTTC. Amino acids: CSAVGVGETQYF.

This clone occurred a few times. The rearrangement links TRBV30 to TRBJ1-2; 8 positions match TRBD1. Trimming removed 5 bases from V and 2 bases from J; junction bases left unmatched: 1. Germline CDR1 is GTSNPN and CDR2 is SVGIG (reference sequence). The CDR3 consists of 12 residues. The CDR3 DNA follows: TGTGCCTGGCAGGGGGCGAACTATGGCTACACCTTC. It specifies CAWQGANYGYTF.